The next 7 T cell receptor beta chains were all read from a single sample in a study of T cells in Graves' hyperthyroidism and ophthalmopathy. TCR beta CDR3 region amplification was performed from RNA transcripts. An initial round of RT-PCR targeting the TCR CDR3 relied on the HTBI primer set. TCRdb redid the calling of the multiplex PCR reads with MiXCR, one entry per CDR3 protein. The sample holds some 570,000 distinct CDR3 sequences, over 15% seen once. The sequencing input was blood. The receptors derive from a woman between 18 and 29 years old with Graves' ophthalmopathy.

This clonotype was counted ten times or more. The chain is built from TRBV27 and TRBJ1-1; 8 bases are shared with TRBD1. Germline-derived CDR1 and CDR2 are MNHEY and SMNVEV (reference sequence). This CDR3 contains 15 residues. The junction had 10 bases not matched to a gene; V was cut back by 6 bases and J by 4 bases. CDR3 DNA: TGTGCCAGCAGCTCTTACAGGGGGGCGGTCACTGAAGCTTTCTTT. This translates into CASSSYRGAVTEAFF.

The table lists this clonotype with many counts. The CDR3 region is CSVEDSRGGMDYEQYF. The CDR3 DNA reads as TGCAGCGTTGAAGACTCCCGGGGGGGGATGGACTACGAGCAGTACTTC. The V and J genes are TRBV29-1 and TRBJ2-7; 8 positions match TRBD2. This CDR3 region has 16 residues. Germline V gene data show CDR1 as SQVTM and CDR2 as ANQGSEA. The ends lost 0 bases at V and 3 bases at J; junction bases unmatched: 10.

The V and J genes are TRBV28 and TRBJ2-7; either TRBD1 or TRBD2 may supply D (5 bases each). The CDR3 has 15 amino acids. V was shortened by 8 bases and J by 0 bases, with 17 bases between the two germline ends. The V gene's germline CDR1 is MDHEN and CDR2 SYDVKM. CDR3 sequence (DNA): TGTGCCAGCCATGCCCGCGACAGCGGCTCCTACGAGCAGTACTTC. It translates to CASHARDSGSYEQYF.

This clonotype was seen repeatedly, ten times or more. This chain uses TRBV30 with TRBJ1-6; the D gene is possibly TRBD1 (5 bases). The CDR3 extends over 15 amino acids. Trimming pared 3 bases from V and 9 bases from J, leaving 18 bases between. Per the germline V gene, CDR1 is GTSNPN and CDR2 is SVGIG (reference sequence). Here the CDR3 reads CAWRARGGLGSPLHF. The CDR3 region has the DNA TGTGCCTGGAGGGCTCGTGGGGGTTTGGGTTCACCCCTCCACTTT.

V and J are TRBV20-1 and TRBJ1-4; D gene ambiguous. The CDR3 loop spans 13 amino acids. CDR1 is DFQATT, CDR2 SNEGSKA, per germline (reference sequence). The V and J ends lost 6 bases and 8 bases respectively, with 16 bases between them. CDR3: CSAPDGRTEKLFF. CDR3 DNA: TGCAGTGCCCCCGACGGACGTACGGAAAAACTGTTTTTT.

This clonotype was observed a few times. V usage is TRBV20-1 and J usage is TRBJ1-2; D may be TRBD1 (6 bases). The CDR3 consists of 13 residues. The V and J ends lost 3 bases and 6 bases respectively, with 14 bases between them. CDR1 and CDR2 from the germline V gene are DFQATT and SNEGSKA (reference sequence). The CDR3 DNA follows: TGCAGTGCTAGCTTCGGGGGGGACAATGGCTACACCTTC. Its protein product is CSASFGGDNGYTF.

This clonotype appeared many times. The CDR3 protein is CASSRRDGTISYNSPLHF. The DNA of the CDR3 is TGTGCCAGCAGTCGCCGGGACGGAACTATCTCCTATAATTCACCCCTCCACTTT. V usage is TRBV28 and J usage is TRBJ1-6, with a weak D call TRBD1 (5 bases). CDR1 MDHEN and CDR2 SYDVKM come from the germline V gene. CDR3 length: 18 residues. The V end was cut by 5 bases, the J end by 0 bases, with 17 bases between.